This T cell receptor (beta chain) was observed in a study of T cell changes during pregnancy in multiple sclerosis. TCRdb's table, derived via immunoSEQ multiplex PCR, lists solely in-frame clones and lacks some. This table holds about 44,000 clones, 80% to 90% found once. The V gene lost 4 bases and the J gene lost 1 base, with 5 bases spanning the gap. The germline gives CDR1 SQVTM, CDR2 ANQGSEA. The CDR3 is 11 residues long. This TCR was sampled from a female donor with multiple sclerosis, enrolled in a pregnancy study. This specimen was CD4+ T cells from peripheral blood mononuclear cells, taken after pregnancy. V usage is TRBV29-1 and J usage is TRBJ2-7; D remains unclear. CDR3 DNA: TGCAGCGTTGTTTCATCCTACGAGCAGTACTTC. Amino acid sequence: CSVVSSYEQYF.